Below are 25 T cell receptor beta chains sequenced from a single sample in a study of T cell responses to AZD1222 COVID-19 vaccine. Here immunoSEQ multiplex PCR was the method, and the copy in TCRdb shows in-frame clones only, minus some. Among 130,000 to 150,000 clones listed, more than 75% were seen once. The sample consisted of peripheral blood, taken on day 0 of AZD1222 vaccination. These receptors came from an adult in good health.

The genes are TRBV5-1 and TRBJ2-3; D call uncertain. Between the trimmed V and J ends, which lost 2 bases and 3 bases, there was a span of 10 bases. CDR3 size: 14 residues. Germline loops: CDR1 SGHRS, CDR2 YFSETQ. The CDR3 sequence is CASSLQRGTDTQYF. The CDR3 coding sequence is TGCGCCAGCAGCTTACAACGTGGAACAGATACGCAGTATTTT.

The chain is built from TRBV5-4 and TRBJ2-2, with D unclear. CDR1 is SGHNT, CDR2 YYREEE, per germline (reference sequence). CDR3 length: 12 residues. V lost 6 bases, J lost 1 base, and 4 bases lay in between. This CDR3 is CASKRNTGELFF. As DNA, the CDR3 is TGTGCCAGCAAGCGGAACACCGGGGAGCTGTTTTTT. The whole variable domain, remainder taken from reference TRBV5-4 and TRBJ2-2, is ETGVTQSPTHLIKTRGQQVTLRCSSQSGHNTVSWYQQALGQGPQFIFQYYREEENGRGNFPPRFSGLQFPNYSSELNVNALELDDSALYLCASKRNTGELFFGEGSRLTVL.

This chain joins TRBV6-2 or TRBV6-3 and TRBJ1-5; no reliable D call. The CDR3 is made up of 14 amino acids. Germline CDR1 MNHEY, CDR2 SVGEGT. V lost 6 bases and J 0 bases, leaving 9 bases between the germline ends. The CDR3 here is CASSGAYSNQPQHF. CDR3 coding DNA: TGTGCCAGCAGCGGAGCTTATAGCAATCAGCCCCAGCATTTT.

This chain connects TRBV28 to TRBJ2-1; 9 bases map to TRBD2. The CDR3 length is 15 residues. Germline V CDR1 and CDR2: MDHEN, SYDVKM. The trim removed 6 bases at V and 8 bases at J, leaving 11 bases unmatched. CDR3 in DNA: TGTGCCAGCAGCCCACTAGCGGGCCCCTCTTATGAGCAGTTCTTC. It is translated as CASSPLAGPSYEQFF.

V usage is TRBV5-1 and J usage is TRBJ1-6; perhaps TRBD1 as D (6 bases). This CDR3 contains 15 residues. Trimming pared 3 bases from V and 12 bases from J, leaving 19 bases between. Germline V lookup: CDR1 SGHRS, CDR2 YFSETQ. CDR3 amino acids: CASSSTGLQGGPLHF. In DNA, the CDR3 is TGCGCCAGCAGCTCTACAGGGTTGCAAGGGGGACCCCTCCACTTT.

J is TRBJ2-7 and V is TRBV18; 12 bases are a match to TRBD2. The CDR3 has 20 amino acids. V shed 0 bases, J shed 4 bases, and the junction held 16 bases outside the gene matches. Germline V lookup: CDR1 KGHSH, CDR2 LQKENI. CDR3 nucleotides: TGTGCCAGCTCACCACCGGGCCTGACTAGCGGGAGTTTCCGCGGGTACGAGCAGTACTTC. This translates into CASSPPGLTSGSFRGYEQYF.

The genes are TRBV6-6 and TRBJ2-7, with TRBD2 matching over 7 bases. V shed 6 bases, J shed 8 bases, and the junction held 16 bases outside the gene matches. CDR1 is MNHNY, CDR2 SVGAGI, per germline (reference sequence). CDR3 length equals 15 residues. The CDR3 nucleotides are TGTGCCAGCAGCCACGGGCTATCGACTAGCTCACAGCAGTACTTC. Translated: CASSHGLSTSSQQYF.

This clone was seen once. J is TRBJ2-7 and V is TRBV28, with 8 bases fitting TRBD1. This CDR3 contains 15 residues. Germline values: CDR1 MDHEN, CDR2 SYDVKM. Trimming at V came to 7 bases and at J to 5 bases, leaving 13 bases not matched to a gene. CDR3 residues: CASNKNLGQADEQYF. The CDR3 DNA follows: TGTGCCAGCAACAAAAATTTGGGACAGGCGGACGAGCAGTACTTC.

J is TRBJ2-3 and V is TRBV5-1, with 7 positions matching TRBD2. V lost 4 bases, J lost 0 bases, and 11 bases stayed unmatched. The CDR3 consists of 17 residues. Germline CDR1 and CDR2: SGHRS and YFSETQ. CDR3 loop: CASSPNRGGVSTDTQYF. CDR3 DNA sequence: TGCGCCAGCAGCCCGAACCGTGGGGGGGTCAGCACAGATACGCAGTATTTT.

The chain uses TRBV5-4 and TRBJ1-1, with D hard to call. V was cut by 4 bases and J by 5 bases, with 6 bases left in between. The V gene's germline CDR1 is SGHNT and CDR2 YYREEE (reference sequence). There are 11 residues in the CDR3. The CDR3 reads CASSRGTEAFF. For the CDR3, the DNA is TGTGCCAGCAGCCGCGGAACTGAAGCTTTCTTT.

V usage is TRBV3-1 (or the pseudogene TRBV3-2) and J usage is TRBJ2-1, with TRBD2 matching 9 bases. Germline lookup yields CDR1 LGHDT and CDR2 YNNKEL (reference sequence). V was pared by 2 bases and J by 7 bases, with 9 bases of the junction left unmatched. The CDR3 is 16 residues long. The CDR3 region has the DNA TGTGCCAGCAGCCAACGTGGTAGCGGGAGAGAGAATGAGCAGTTCTTC. Translation gives CASSQRGSGRENEQFF.

The chain couples TRBV7-2 to TRBJ2-3; 14 bases line up with TRBD2. This CDR3 has 16 residues. The V gene's germline CDR1 is SGHTA and CDR2 FQGNSA. V lost 5 bases, J lost 5 bases, and 6 bases stayed unmatched. The CDR3 DNA reads TGTGCCAGCAGCCTCCGACTAGCGGGAGGGAAAGATACGCAGTATTTT. Its translation: CASSLRLAGGKDTQYF.

The chain is built from TRBV6-2 or TRBV6-3 and TRBJ2-2; TRBD1 is a possible D gene (5 bases). The germline V gene has CDR1 MNHEY and CDR2 SVGEGT. The CDR3 is made up of 16 amino acids. V was clipped by 4 bases and J by 2 bases, with 14 bases between them. This CDR3 is CASSSTPGINTGELFF. CDR3 bases: TGTGCCAGCAGTTCGACACCAGGGATTAACACCGGGGAGCTGTTTTTT.

The rearrangement uses TRBV4-3 and TRBJ2-1; tentative D call: TRBD2 (7 bases). Per germline, CDR1 LGHNA and CDR2 YSLEER. Trimming shortened V by 0 bases and J by 6 bases, and 15 bases separated the two germline ends. The CDR3 runs 16 residues. The CDR3 sequence is CASSQDTRGAGNEQFF. As DNA, the CDR3 is TGCGCCAGCAGCCAAGATACCCGGGGGGCCGGCAATGAGCAGTTCTTC.

The V and J genes are TRBV28 and TRBJ2-1, with a tentative D call TRBD2 (8 bases). V was shortened by 3 bases and J by 9 bases, with 15 bases between the two germline ends. This CDR3 comprises 14 residues. Germline-derived CDR1 and CDR2 are MDHEN and SYDVKM. CDR3 region: CASSFIREGAEQFF. CDR3 DNA: TGTGCCAGCAGTTTTATACGGGAGGGGGCTGAGCAGTTCTTC.

V and J are TRBV19 and TRBJ2-5; 10 nucleotides align to TRBD2. Looked up from germline, CDR1 is LNHDA and CDR2 is SQIVND (reference sequence). The CDR3 totals 15 residues. The ends lost 3 bases at V and 5 bases at J; junction bases unmatched: 6. The CDR3 loop is CASSITAGGLETQYF. CDR3 in DNA: TGTGCCAGTAGTATTACAGCGGGAGGGCTGGAGACCCAGTACTTC.

Regarding this clone: A junction end diverges from the germline sequence, so it may reflect a read error. The chain couples TRBV15 to TRBJ2-5, with 7 positions matching TRBD1. The CDR3 length is 17 residues. Germline CDR1 LNHNV, CDR2 YYDKDF (reference sequence). CDR3 sequence reads: CATSRNFGQAPQGTQYF. In DNA form, the CDR3 reads TGTGCCACCAGCCGAAATTTCGGACAGGCACCCCAAGGGACCCAGTACTTC.

The chain joins TRBV27 to TRBJ1-1; TRBD1 aligns across 11 bases. V shed 5 bases, J shed 0 bases, and the junction held 11 bases outside the gene matches. The CDR3 length is 18 residues. Germline CDR1 reads MNHEY; CDR2 reads SMNVEV (reference sequence). The CDR3 loop reads CASSVLGTGGTLNTEAFF. CDR3 nucleotides: TGTGCCAGCAGTGTGTTGGGGACAGGGGGAACCTTGAACACTGAAGCTTTCTTT.

The gene calls are TRBV27 and TRBJ2-2; TRBD1 matches at 9 bases. V shed 5 bases and J 7 bases; nucleotides not matched to a gene: 11. The V gene's germline CDR1 is MNHEY and CDR2 SMNVEV (reference sequence). CDR3 length: 16 amino acids. The CDR3 sequence: CASSSAPGQGIGELFF. In DNA, the CDR3 is TGTGCCAGCAGTAGCGCCCCGGGACAGGGAATCGGGGAGCTGTTTTTT.

DNA for the CDR3: TGTGCCAGCAGCGTAGCTTTCAACAATGAGCAGTTCTTC. It yields the protein CASSVAFNNEQFF. The V call is TRBV9, the J call TRBJ2-1; D unclear. CDR3 length equals 13 residues. Germline V gene lookup returns CDR1 SGDLS and CDR2 YYNGEE. V lost 0 bases and J 5 bases, leaving 6 bases between the germline ends.

The gene calls are TRBV24-1 and TRBJ1-2; maybe TRBD1 (6 bases). CDR3 length: 13 amino acids. Trimming pared 4 bases from V and 8 bases from J, leaving 13 bases between. Germline CDR1 KGHDR, CDR2 SFDVKD. The CDR3 spells CATSEGGGSGYTF. The DNA of the CDR3 is TGTGCCACCAGTGAAGGGGGGGGATCGGGCTACACCTTC.

The chain employs TRBV14 and TRBJ1-2, with 10 bases matching TRBD1. CDR3 length: 15 residues. Trimming cost V 1 base and J 5 bases; bases outside gene matches: 4. Germline CDR1 reads SGHDN; CDR2 reads FVKESK. The CDR3 is CASSQGQGAWYGYTF. The CDR3 DNA follows: TGTGCCAGCAGCCAAGGACAGGGGGCTTGGTATGGCTACACCTTC.

This chain uses TRBV19 with TRBJ1-5; 9 bases match TRBD1. The CDR3 is made up of 16 amino acids. The V segment lost 2 bases and the J segment 4 bases; nucleotides outside the gene matches: 6. The germline V gene has CDR1 LNHDA and CDR2 SQIVND (reference sequence). The DNA of the CDR3 is TGTGCCAGTAGTATACCCGGGACAGGGAGTAATCAGCCCCAGCATTTT. Translated, it gives CASSIPGTGSNQPQHF.

V is TRBV24-1 and J is TRBJ1-2, with D hard to call. Germline V gene lookup returns CDR1 KGHDR and CDR2 SFDVKD. The CDR3 extends over 13 amino acids. V gave up 3 bases and J gave up 8 bases, with 12 bases separating them. CDR3 amino acids: CATSDPPRTGYTF. Written as DNA, the CDR3 is TGTGCCACCAGTGATCCCCCACGGACGGGCTACACCTTC.

The J gene is TRBJ2-1, the V gene TRBV5-1; 13 bases line up with TRBD2. The CDR3 extends over 15 amino acids. V shed 3 bases and J 7 bases; nucleotides not matched to a gene: 4. In germline, CDR1 is SGHRS, CDR2 YFSETQ. The CDR3 sequence: CASSYGTSGINEQFF. CDR3 DNA sequence: TGCGCCAGCAGCTACGGGACTAGCGGGATTAATGAGCAGTTCTTC.